This entry describes one T cell receptor (beta chain). Its recognized antigen is unknown. The sample holds no much larger clone one base away, and base qualities are not on file. This record belongs to a study of patients and donors after allogeneic stem cell transplantation (dated by TCRdb to the early 2020s). A distance of 10 bases separates the germline ends of V and J, which lose 6 bases and 1 base respectively. In the germline V gene (reference sequence), CDR1 corresponds to DFQATT and CDR2 to SNEGSKA. The CDR3 contains 14 residues, cysteine and phenylalanine counted. The entry retains the CDR3 DNA only, 42 bases that are in frame from base 1. Library method: RT-PCR. TCRdb names NextSeq 550 as the instrument used. TCRdb passed the public sequencing reads through fastp at Q25 and MiXCR, retaining productive beta sequences. Entries are consolidated by CDR3 protein sequence, retaining the most common genes and DNA. This sample gives approximately 410,000 distinct CDR3 sequences in total; around 16% of them show up just once. In total, the top ten clones hold less than 8.5% of the sample.

The sequence is built from TRBV20-1 and TRBJ2-6, with the D segment identity uncertain. The receptor was derived from a human donor who was either an allogeneic HSCT recipient or a stem cell or donor lymphocyte infusion donor (not recorded which). It is not recorded whose cells these are; they may come from a transplant donor. Sequencing was performed on blood, either unsorted or a sorted T cell fraction (not recorded which). The CDR3 has the sequence CSAPMWSGANVLTF. The nucleotides read TGCAGTGCCCCCATGTGGTCTGGGGCCAACGTCCTGACTTTC.